This TCR beta chain appears in the sequencing data of a study of identifying expanded T cells in peripheral blood. Profiled with immunoSEQ multiplex PCR; TCRdb holds only in-frame clones, not every one. The table lists about 80,000 clones, around nine tenths of them singletons. V lost 3 bases, J lost 0 bases, and 5 bases lay in between. This CDR3 has 12 amino acids. Germline-derived CDR1 and CDR2 are SQVTM and ANQGSEA. This chain uses TRBV29-1 with TRBJ2-5; D is undetermined. Sequenced material: blood. The sequence was collected from a person between 18 and 69 years old in good health. The CDR3 is CSVDPYQETQYF. The CDR3 DNA reads as TGCAGCGTTGATCCCTACCAAGAGACCCAGTACTTC.